Each of the 20 T cell receptor beta chains below was sequenced from the same sample in a study of somatic mutations in cytotoxic T cells in rheumatoid arthritis. The repertoire was sequenced with immunoSEQ multiplex PCR; TCRdb's copy has only in-frame clones and lacks some. The sample contains 35,000 to 40,000 clones, approximately 84% of which appear only once. The sequencing input was CD8+ T cells sorted from blood. The receptors stem from a man in his forties in good health.

V is TRBV11-2 and J is TRBJ2-7, with 7 bases fitting TRBD1. The V and J ends lost 2 bases and 6 bases, in that order; junction bases with no gene match: 10. From germline, CDR1 is SGHAT and CDR2 FQNNGV. The CDR3 consists of 15 residues. Here the CDR3 reads CASSLSLEDRFEQYF. CDR3 DNA sequence: TGTGCCAGCAGCTTATCCCTAGAGGACAGGTTCGAGCAGTACTTC. Using reference TRBV11-2 and TRBJ2-7 for the parts outside the CDR3, the full variable domain is EAGVAQSPRYKIIEKRQSVAFWCNPISGHATLYWYQQILGQGPKLLIQFQNNGVVDDSQLPKDRFSAERLKGVDSTLKIQPAKLEDSAVYLCASSLSLEDRFEQYFGPGTRLTVT.

The rearrangement uses TRBV5-6 and TRBJ2-5, with D possibly being TRBD1 (6 bases). The CDR3 is made up of 15 amino acids. The V end was cut by 4 bases, the J end by 0 bases, with 13 bases between. Germline V gene data show CDR1 as SGHDT and CDR2 as YYEEEE. DNA of the CDR3: TGTGCCAGCAGCCCGGGACACCAAGACCAAGAGACCCAGTACTTC. Encoded protein: CASSPGHQDQETQYF.

The chain has TRBV5-1 and TRBJ2-1; 11 bases are a match to TRBD2. The CDR3 runs to 16 residues. Germline V lookup: CDR1 SGHRS, CDR2 YFSETQ. The J segment lost 10 bases and the V segment lost 4 bases, leaving 13 bases of the junction unmatched. The CDR3 here is CASSKGLAEGPSEQFF. In nucleotides, the CDR3 is TGCGCCAGCAGCAAGGGACTAGCGGAGGGCCCTTCGGAGCAGTTCTTC. Full variable domain (missing parts from reference TRBV5-1 and TRBJ2-1): KAGVTQTPRYLIKTRGQQVTLSCSPISGHRSVSWYQQTPGQGLQFLFEYFSETQRNKGNFPGRFSGRQFSNSRSEMNVSTLELGDSALYLCASSKGLAEGPSEQFFGPGTRLTVL.

In this sample, this clone is medium-sized. V gene TRBV30 combines with J gene TRBJ2-1, with D possibly matching TRBD2 (6 bases). CDR1 GTSNPN and CDR2 SVGIG come from the germline V gene (reference sequence). V gave up 2 bases and J gave up 5 bases, with 13 bases separating them. The CDR3 runs to 14 residues. The CDR3 protein is CAWSIAGMDNEQFF. The CDR3 region has the DNA TGTGCCTGGAGTATTGCGGGAATGGACAATGAGCAGTTCTTC.

The chain links TRBV4-1 to TRBJ1-5; D ambiguous. CDR1 MGHRA and CDR2 YSYEKL come from the germline V gene. V lost 2 bases and J lost 0, with 8 bases in between. The CDR3 extends over 15 amino acids. The CDR3 is CASSQKGYSNQPQHF. Written as DNA, the CDR3 is TGCGCCAGCAGCCAAAAAGGGTATAGCAATCAGCCCCAGCATTTT.

This chain links TRBV28 with TRBJ2-3; no clear D. This CDR3 region has 13 residues. Germline V CDR1 and CDR2: MDHEN, SYDVKM. The germline V and J ends were trimmed by 10 bases and 2 bases, with 13 bases remaining between them. CDR3 protein: CATAGPYTDTQYF. CDR3 coding DNA: TGTGCCACCGCCGGGCCCTACACAGATACGCAGTATTTT.

This clone was observed a handful of times. The chain combines TRBV5-1 with TRBJ1-1, with D unclear. The CDR3 has 14 amino acids. Deletions cut 0 bases from V and 1 base from J, with 7 bases between. Germline V gene lookup returns CDR1 SGHRS and CDR2 YFSETQ. The CDR3: CASSLEVWNTEAFF. The CDR3 DNA is TGCGCCAGCAGCTTGGAGGTATGGAACACTGAAGCTTTCTTT.

The gene calls are TRBV5-1 and TRBJ1-1; tentative D call: TRBD1 (5 bases). From germline, CDR1 is SGHRS and CDR2 YFSETQ. Trimming left V 5 bases short and J 5 bases short, with 10 bases between. This CDR3 contains 12 residues. The chain's CDR3 is CASRTGETEAFF. The CDR3 DNA sequence: TGCGCCAGCAGAACAGGTGAAACTGAAGCTTTCTTT.

V gene TRBV11-2 combines with J gene TRBJ2-7; maybe TRBD2 (6 bases). This CDR3 contains 14 residues. CDR1 and CDR2 (germline): SGHAT, FQNNGV. V lost 5 bases to trimming and J lost 4 bases, with 15 bases between them. This chain's CDR3 is CASSPSGTGYEQYF. CDR3 DNA sequence: TGTGCCAGCAGCCCAAGTGGGACTGGTTACGAGCAGTACTTC.

This rearrangement joins TRBV11-1 to TRBJ2-7; 9 nucleotides agree with TRBD1. Trimming at V came to 1 base and at J to 5 bases, leaving 6 bases not matched to a gene. The CDR3 length is 15 residues. Germline V gene sequence: CDR1 SGHAT, CDR2 FQDESV (reference sequence). The CDR3 spells CASSLGTGDAHEQYF. DNA for the CDR3: TGTGCCAGCAGCTTAGGGACAGGGGATGCCCACGAGCAGTACTTC.

This sequence joins TRBV4-1 and TRBJ2-3, with D maybe TRBD1 (7 bases). Looked up from germline, CDR1 is MGHRA and CDR2 is YSYEKL. V lost 0 bases to trimming and J lost 1 base, with 17 bases between them. This CDR3 contains 18 residues. The CDR3 loop reads CASSQDGAEGARTDTQYF. The DNA for the CDR3 is TGCGCCAGCAGCCAAGATGGGGCGGAGGGGGCACGCACAGATACGCAGTATTTT.

The rearrangement links TRBV30 to TRBJ1-1; 7 bases align to TRBD1. This CDR3 has 13 amino acids. Germline trimming cut 8 bases from V and 6 bases from J; bases unmatched to any gene: 12. Germline V gene data show CDR1 as GTSNPN and CDR2 as SVGIG (reference sequence). CDR3 loop: CAGMTGSGAEAFF. CDR3 DNA: TGTGCCGGGATGACAGGGTCTGGGGCTGAAGCTTTCTTT.

This chain joins TRBV30 and TRBJ2-5, with D possibly matching TRBD1 (7 bases). The assigned J gene may be wrong: the sequence end matches TRBJ2-7 better. Germline values: CDR1 GTSNPN, CDR2 SVGIG (reference sequence). This CDR3 has 11 amino acids. CDR3 sequence (DNA): TGTGCCGGCGGGACAGACTACGAGCAGTACTTC. It specifies CAGGTDYEQYF.

The CDR3 region is CASSMGTGYLHEQFF. CDR3 sequence (DNA): TGTGCCAGTAGTATGGGGACAGGGTATCTACATGAGCAGTTCTTC. This chain joins TRBV19 and TRBJ2-1, with 9 bases that match TRBD1. Germline V gene data show CDR1 as LNHDA and CDR2 as SQIVND (reference sequence). The CDR3 has 15 residues. The V segment lost 3 bases and the J segment 8 bases; nucleotides outside the gene matches: 8.

V gene TRBV11-3 combines with J gene TRBJ1-1; 7 bases fit TRBD1. Germline CDR1 and CDR2: SGHNT and YENEEA. The CDR3 is 13 amino acids. The V segment lost 5 bases and the J segment 3 bases; nucleotides outside the gene matches: 3. CDR3 DNA: TGTGCCAGCAGCCCGGGACAGTACACTGAAGCTTTCTTT. Its translation: CASSPGQYTEAFF.

This clone appeared once. The J gene is TRBJ2-3, the V gene TRBV5-6; D possibly corresponds to TRBD1 (5 bases). Germline V gene lookup returns CDR1 SGHDT and CDR2 YYEEEE. V was clipped by 4 bases and J by 3 bases, with 6 bases between them. The CDR3 consists of 12 residues. CDR3 in amino acids: CASSTGTDTQYF. The CDR3 DNA reads as TGTGCCAGCAGCACAGGAACAGATACGCAGTATTTT.

The chain links TRBV28 to TRBJ2-1; 7 nucleotides align to TRBD1. The V gene's germline CDR1 is MDHEN and CDR2 SYDVKM. The CDR3 covers 16 residues. With V trimmed by 4 bases and J by 2 bases, 8 bases remained unmatched. The CDR3: CASSSIQGNPYNEQFF. DNA for the CDR3: TGTGCCAGCAGTTCAATACAGGGGAACCCCTACAATGAGCAGTTCTTC.

J is TRBJ2-7 and V is TRBV19; perhaps TRBD2 as D (5 bases). The V gene lost 2 bases and the J gene lost 3 bases, with 11 bases spanning the gap. This CDR3 contains 14 residues. CDR1 and CDR2 from the germline V gene are LNHDA and SQIVND (reference sequence). CDR3: CASSISRGFYEQYF. The CDR3 coding sequence is TGTGCCAGTAGTATATCCCGGGGATTCTACGAGCAGTACTTC. The variable domain in full, completed from reference TRBV19 and TRBJ2-7, reads DGGITQSPKYLFRKEGQNVTLSCEQNLNHDAMYWYRQDPGQGLRLIYYSQIVNDFQKGDIAEGYSVSREKKESFPLTVTSAQKNPTAFYLCASSISRGFYEQYFGPGTRLTVT.

The chain combines TRBV14 with TRBJ2-1; TRBD2 matches at 7 bases. CDR1 is SGHDN, CDR2 FVKESK, per germline. V gave up 0 bases and J gave up 3 bases; unmatched junction bases: 5. The length of the CDR3 is 16 residues. The CDR3 coding sequence is TGTGCCAGCAGCCAAGAAGGCCTAGCGGTCTACAATGAGCAGTTCTTC. This codes for CASSQEGLAVYNEQFF. The full variable domain, with the rest looked up from reference TRBV14 and TRBJ2-1, is EAGVTQFPSHSVIEKGQTVTLRCDPISGHDNLYWYRRVMGKEIKFLLHFVKESKQDESGMPNNRFLAERTGGTYSTLKVQPAELEDSGVYFCASSQEGLAVYNEQFFGPGTRLTVL.

V gene TRBV28 combines with J gene TRBJ2-1; TRBD2 matches at 12 bases. This CDR3 region has 16 residues. Unmatched junction bases numbered 7, after V lost 7 bases and J lost 3 bases. Germline V CDR1 and CDR2: MDHEN, SYDVKM. CDR3 amino acids: CASTRLAGVHYNEQFF. DNA for the CDR3: TGTGCCAGCACCAGACTAGCGGGAGTTCACTACAATGAGCAGTTCTTC.